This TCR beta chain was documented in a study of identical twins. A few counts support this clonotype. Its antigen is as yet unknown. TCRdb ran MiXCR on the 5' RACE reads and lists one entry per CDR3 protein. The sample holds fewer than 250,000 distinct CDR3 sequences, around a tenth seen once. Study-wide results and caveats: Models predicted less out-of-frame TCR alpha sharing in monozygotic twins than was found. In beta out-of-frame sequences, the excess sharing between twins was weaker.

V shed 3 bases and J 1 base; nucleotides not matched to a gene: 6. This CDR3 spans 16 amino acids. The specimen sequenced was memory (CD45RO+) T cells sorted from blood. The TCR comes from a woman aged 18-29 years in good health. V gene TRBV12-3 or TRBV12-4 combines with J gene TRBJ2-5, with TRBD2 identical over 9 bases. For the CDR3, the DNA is TGTGCCAGCAGTTTCTGGCGGGGGGGAACCCAAGAGACCCAGTACTTC. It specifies CASSFWRGGTQETQYF.